This T cell receptor beta chain was profiled in a study of identical twins. The CDR3 is 14 amino acids. Germline CDR1 reads SGHTA; CDR2 reads FQGNSA. V shed 8 bases and J shed 4 bases, with 14 bases lying between them. Findings of the study overall: With abundant cord blood beta clonotypes, insertions were fewer; memory repertoires showed no such pattern.

This clonotype was seen only a few times. The antigen is not known. Each CDR3 protein is one row after TCRdb ran MiXCR on the 5' RACE reads. The data show fewer than 500,000 distinct CDR3 sequences, with around 24% seen just once and 2.9% held by the top ten. These sequences were also reported in another study, on T cells expressing NK-cell markers. That report notes: Nothing established the HCMV specificity of expanded NKG2C+ T cell clones.

Sequenced sample: CD4+ T cells sorted from blood. The clonotype comes from a woman younger than 30 in good health. The chain joins TRBV7-2 to TRBJ2-2, with D perhaps TRBD2 (7 bases). The CDR3 sequence is CASSKGGTTGELFF. CDR3 DNA sequence: TGTGCCAGCTCCAAGGGGGGGACCACCGGGGAGCTGTTTTTT.